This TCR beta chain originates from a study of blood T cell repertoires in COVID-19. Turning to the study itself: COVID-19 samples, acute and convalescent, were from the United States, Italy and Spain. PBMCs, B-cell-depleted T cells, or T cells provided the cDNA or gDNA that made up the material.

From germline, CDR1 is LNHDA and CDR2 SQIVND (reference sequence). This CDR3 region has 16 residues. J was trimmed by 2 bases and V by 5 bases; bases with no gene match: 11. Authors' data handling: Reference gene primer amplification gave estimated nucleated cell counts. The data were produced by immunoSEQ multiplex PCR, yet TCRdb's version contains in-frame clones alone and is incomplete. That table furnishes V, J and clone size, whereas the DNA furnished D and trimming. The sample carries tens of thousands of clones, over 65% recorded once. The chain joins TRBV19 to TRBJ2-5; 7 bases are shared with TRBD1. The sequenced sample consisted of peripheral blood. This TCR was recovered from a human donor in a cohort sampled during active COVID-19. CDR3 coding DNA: TGTGCCAGTAGTCCCCGACAGGGCCGACTACAAGAGACCCAGTACTTC. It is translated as CASSPRQGRLQETQYF. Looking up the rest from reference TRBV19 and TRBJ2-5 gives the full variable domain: DGGITQSPKYLFRKEGQNVTLSCEQNLNHDAMYWYRQDPGQGLRLIYYSQIVNDFQKGDIAEGYSVSREKKESFPLTVTSAQKNPTAFYLCASSPRQGRLQETQYFGPGTRLLVL.